This T cell receptor (beta chain) was observed in a study of control samples from healthy donors and cancer patients. Repertoires were generated with immunoSEQ multiplex PCR, while TCRdb's copy carries only in-frame clones and drops some. The sample includes 150,000 to 200,000 clones, roughly 94% of them seen just once. The specimen sequenced was PBMCs. The receptor comes from a man aged 55 to 69 with colorectal cancer.

The CDR3 sequence is CASSRRQGTNTGELFF. The CDR3 region has the DNA TGTGCCAGCAGCCGAAGACAGGGAACTAACACCGGGGAGCTGTTTTTT. This chain connects TRBV4-2 to TRBJ2-2; TRBD1 agrees at 7 bases. V lost 4 bases to trimming and J lost 2 bases; unmatched junction nucleotides: 7. Germline V gene lookup returns CDR1 LGHNA and CDR2 YNFKEQ. This CDR3 is built from 16 residues.